What follows are 25 T cell receptor beta chains derived from one specimen sequenced in a study of blood T cells in healthy people across ages. Then a second PCR, running roughly 7 to 12 cycles, was carried out with a sample-barcoded 5' primer and a J-beta primer mix. TCRdb re-called the 5' RACE reads through MiXCR, storing one row per CDR3 protein. The sample lists hundreds of thousands of distinct CDR3 sequences; approximately 30% were seen once. The source material was blood. The receptors were gathered from a woman aged 80 or over in good health.

This clonotype was counted between two and nine times. The rearrangement uses TRBV3-1 and TRBJ1-6; D is uncertain. CDR3 length equals 15 residues. V was cut by 1 base and J by 9 bases, with 13 bases left in between. Germline CDR1 LGHDT, CDR2 YNNKEL (reference sequence). CDR3 nucleotide sequence: TGTGCCAGCAGCCAAGGAGGTCGTCGTTCTTCACCCCTCCACTTT. Its translation is CASSQGGRRSSPLHF. Complete variable domain (other parts from reference TRBV3-1 and TRBJ1-6): DTAVSQTPKYLVTQMGNDKSIKCEQNLGHDTMYWYKQDSKKFLKIMFSYNNKELIINETVPNRFSPKSPDKAHLNLHINSLELGDSAVYFCASSQGGRRSSPLHFGNGTRLTVT.

Concerning this clonotype itself: A much more abundant neighbour one base away suggests this may be a read error. The V call is TRBV4-1, the J call TRBJ2-6; tentatively, D is TRBD1 (5 bases). From germline, CDR1 is MGHRA and CDR2 YSYEKL. The CDR3 consists of 15 residues. CDR3: CASGQGEAGANVLTF. Written as DNA, the CDR3 is TGCGCCAGCGGCCAAGGGGAAGCTGGGGCCAACGTCCTGACTTTC.

This clonotype was detected only a few times. This chain joins TRBV5-1 and TRBJ1-2; TRBD1 aligns across 12 bases. After removal of 4 bases from V and 0 bases from J, the junction contained 4 bases not matched to a gene. Germline assignment: CDR1 SGHRS and CDR2 YFSETQ. The CDR3 spans 16 residues. Here the CDR3 reads CASSEGQGATNYGYTF. CDR3 DNA sequence: TGCGCCAGCAGCGAGGGACAGGGGGCTACTAACTATGGCTACACCTTC.

The CDR3 spells CASSRTPAGTDTQYF. In DNA form, the CDR3 reads TGTGCCAGCAGCCGGACACCAGCTGGCACAGATACGCAGTATTTT. The V gene is TRBV7-3, the J gene TRBJ2-3; D is perhaps TRBD1 (5 bases). CDR1 is SGHTA and CDR2 is FQGTGA in the germline V gene. The V end was cut by 5 bases, the J end by 1 base, with 13 bases between. This CDR3 region has 15 residues.

In its sample, this clonotype was seen a few times. Being one base from a much bigger clone, this may be a read error. The chain combines TRBV20-1 with TRBJ2-7; D perhaps matches TRBD2 (6 bases). This CDR3 is built from 13 residues. V was clipped by 4 bases and J by 7 bases, with 17 bases between them. Germline CDR1 reads DFQATT; CDR2 reads SNEGSKA (reference sequence). This CDR3 reads CSAIDGGANEQYF. In nucleotides, the CDR3 is TGCAGTGCTATAGACGGGGGAGCCAATGAGCAGTACTTC.

This clonotype was recorded only once. This sequence joins TRBV21-1 and TRBJ2-2; the table's D call of TRBD1 was not tested on the DNA. TRBV21-1 is annotated as a pseudogene. The CDR3 is made up of 15 amino acids. The CDR3 DNA reads TGTGCCACCAGCAAAAGGACAGGGGGTACCGGGGAGCTGTTTTTT. This codes for CATSKRTGGTGELFF.

The genes are TRBV7-8 and TRBJ1-4; D gene uncertain. V lost 5 bases and J 2 bases, leaving 15 bases between the germline ends. This CDR3 spans 16 amino acids. The germline V gene encodes CDR1 SGHVS and CDR2 FQNEAQ. The CDR3 region is CASSLTSGWTNEKLFF. The CDR3 coding sequence is TGTGCCAGCAGCCTTACGTCGGGGTGGACTAATGAAAAACTGTTTTTT.

This clonotype was observed many times. The CDR3 sequence is CASSQDQPSGGSLAKNIQYF. The DNA for the CDR3 is TGTGCCAGCAGCCAAGATCAACCCTCGGGGGGATCCCTAGCCAAAAACATTCAGTACTTC. The V and J genes are TRBV4-2 and TRBJ2-4; TRBD2 aligns across 7 bases. The CDR3 covers 20 residues. J lost 0 bases, V lost 0 bases, and 14 bases had no gene match. Germline CDR1 and CDR2: LGHNA and YNFKEQ.

V and J are TRBV2 and TRBJ1-2; D remains unclear. Germline V gives CDR1 SNHLY, CDR2 FYNNEI. V lost 8 bases and J lost 2, with 18 bases in between. The CDR3 consists of 15 residues. CDR3 protein: CASQIQSGRNYGYTF. As DNA, the CDR3 is TGTGCCAGCCAAATACAGTCCGGGCGAAACTATGGCTACACCTTC.

In this sample, this clonotype turned up many times. V gene TRBV6-5 combines with J gene TRBJ2-1; a weak D match, TRBD2 (5 bases). The germline gives CDR1 MNHEY, CDR2 SVGAGI. Trimming shortened V by 6 bases and J by 5 bases, and 11 bases separated the two germline ends. The CDR3 is 13 amino acids. This CDR3 is CASRADGNNEQFF. The CDR3 region has the DNA TGTGCCAGCAGGGCGGACGGGAACAATGAGCAGTTCTTC.

This clonotype was observed at least ten times. The chain employs TRBV5-1 and TRBJ2-7; D gene unclear. Trimming shortened V by 3 bases and J by 6 bases, and 13 bases separated the two germline ends. Germline V gene data show CDR1 as SGHRS and CDR2 as YFSETQ. The length of the CDR3 is 13 residues. Written as DNA, the CDR3 is TGCGCCAGCAGCTGGTACGAAGATGGCGAGCAGTACTTC. Encoded protein: CASSWYEDGEQYF.

This clonotype appeared many times. V and J are TRBV12-3 or TRBV12-4 and TRBJ2-5; 7 bases are a match to TRBD1. The CDR3 extends over 13 amino acids. Trimming removed 6 bases from V and 5 bases from J; junction bases left unmatched: 6. CDR3 in amino acids: CASRRGQGETQYF. In DNA form, the CDR3 reads TGTGCCAGCAGGAGGGGGCAAGGGGAGACCCAGTACTTC.

The gene calls are TRBV12-3 or TRBV12-4 and TRBJ2-5, with TRBD1 as a possible D gene (6 bases). CDR3 size: 13 residues. V was pared by 0 bases and J by 13 bases, with 15 bases between. CDR3 DNA: TGTGCCAGCAGTTTAGCGTCTAGTGGGGGCGTGTACTTC. This translates into CASSLASSGGVYF.

This clonotype was detected many times. The V and J genes are TRBV5-5 and TRBJ2-1; D may be TRBD1 (6 bases). The CDR3 contains 13 residues. V lost 7 bases and J 15 bases, leaving 23 bases between the germline ends. Germline CDR1 is SGHKS and CDR2 is YYEKEE (reference sequence). Written as DNA, the CDR3 is TGTGCCAGCTCCCTAGACAGGCCATCCCACGGGTTCTTC. Its translation is CASSLDRPSHGFF.

The chain couples TRBV7-8 to TRBJ1-1; TRBD1 aligns across 8 bases. CDR3 length: 16 amino acids. Germline V gives CDR1 SGHVS, CDR2 FQNEAQ. Germline trimming cut 0 bases from V and 0 bases from J; bases unmatched to any gene: 3. The CDR3 DNA sequence: TGTGCCAGCAGCTTAGCGGGGACAGGTTTGAACACTGAAGCTTTCTTT. Encoded protein: CASSLAGTGLNTEAFF.

This clonotype has a count of ten or more. The CDR3 region is CATSALQGSNTEAFF. DNA of the CDR3: TGTGCCACCAGCGCATTACAGGGCTCGAACACTGAAGCTTTCTTT. V and J are TRBV15 and TRBJ1-1, with D perhaps TRBD1 (6 bases). CDR3 length: 15 residues. Looked up from germline, CDR1 is LNHNV and CDR2 is YYDKDF (reference sequence). The V gene lost 5 bases and the J gene lost 1 base, with 14 bases spanning the gap.

This rearrangement joins TRBV20-1 to TRBJ1-5; D is uncertain. CDR3 length equals 15 residues. CDR1 is DFQATT and CDR2 is SNEGSKA in the germline V gene (reference sequence). Trimming shortened V by 0 bases and J by 3 bases, and 12 bases separated the two germline ends. The CDR3 region is CSAREIQALNQPQHF. The CDR3 DNA follows: TGCAGTGCTAGAGAAATTCAGGCACTCAATCAGCCCCAGCATTTT.

Ten or more counts support this clonotype. The chain links TRBV3-1 to TRBJ1-1; D is uncertain. Germline V CDR1 and CDR2: LGHDT, YNNKEL (reference sequence). CDR3 length: 12 amino acids. V lost 0 bases to trimming and J lost 6 bases, with 5 bases between them. CDR3 DNA sequence: TGTGCCAGCAGCCAAGATCCCCCTGAAGCTTTCTTT. Protein sequence: CASSQDPPEAFF.

This clonotype has at least ten counts. J is TRBJ2-1 and V is TRBV11-2; tentatively, D is TRBD2 (6 bases). Germline V gene sequence: CDR1 SGHAT, CDR2 FQNNGV. This CDR3 comprises 13 residues. V lost 0 bases to trimming and J lost 13 bases, with 13 bases between them. The CDR3 loop is CASSLDLPDYQFF. The CDR3 DNA reads TGTGCCAGCAGCTTAGATCTTCCGGACTACCAGTTCTTC.

This clonotype was seen repeatedly, ten times or more. The genes are TRBV11-2 and TRBJ2-1; D call uncertain. The CDR3 length is 15 residues. CDR1 is SGHAT, CDR2 FQNNGV, per germline. V was shortened by 5 bases and J by 0 bases, with 11 bases between the two germline ends. The chain's CDR3 is CASSLKVFSYNEQFF. For the CDR3, the DNA is TGTGCCAGCAGCCTAAAGGTGTTCTCCTACAATGAGCAGTTCTTC.

The table lists this clonotype with many counts. CDR3 sequence: CSAKDGTPTDTQYF. The CDR3 coding sequence is TGCAGTGCTAAAGACGGGACGCCCACAGATACGCAGTATTTT. The chain has TRBV20-1 and TRBJ2-3, with D perhaps being TRBD1 or TRBD2 (5 bases each). Germline-derived CDR1 and CDR2 are DFQATT and SNEGSKA (reference sequence). Trimming cost V 4 bases and J 2 bases, with 13 bases left between them. This CDR3 spans 14 amino acids.

There are a few counts of this clonotype. The V and J genes are TRBV20-1 and TRBJ2-7, with D maybe TRBD1 (6 bases). From germline, CDR1 is DFQATT and CDR2 SNEGSKA (reference sequence). The CDR3 runs 13 residues. CDR3 nucleotides: TGCAGCTGGGGAATCGGGGACAACTACGAGCAGTACTTC. Its protein is CSWGIGDNYEQYF.

This clonotype has a count of ten or more. The chain combines TRBV27 with TRBJ1-2; 7 nucleotides agree with TRBD1. In germline, CDR1 is MNHEY, CDR2 SMNVEV (reference sequence). The junction had 13 bases not matched to a gene; V was cut back by 1 base and J by 2 bases. The CDR3 runs to 18 residues. The CDR3 nucleotides read TGTGCCAGCAGTTTATTTTTCCGGGGGCTGACAGGGAACTATGGCTACACCTTC. It specifies CASSLFFRGLTGNYGYTF.

The V gene is TRBV6-5, the J gene TRBJ2-5, with D possibly matching TRBD1 (5 bases). The DNA end lines up better with TRBJ2-4; the J call may be wrong. Germline values: CDR1 MNHEY, CDR2 SVGAGI. CDR3 length equals 14 residues. CDR3 sequence reads: CASSYSGPKNIQYF. The CDR3 region has the DNA TGTGCCAGCAGTTACTCGGGGCCCAAAAACATTCAGTACTTC.

This clonotype was observed many times. V is TRBV6-1 and J is TRBJ2-5; possible D gene TRBD1, 6 bases. Germline V gene data show CDR1 as MNHNS and CDR2 as SASEGT. The CDR3 runs to 14 residues. The V and J ends lost 1 base and 7 bases respectively, with 13 bases between them. The CDR3 sequence: CASSEDRVRVTQYF. CDR3 nucleotide sequence: TGTGCCAGCAGTGAAGACAGGGTCCGGGTGACCCAGTACTTC.